This T cell receptor (beta chain) was documented in a study of T cell responses to AZD1222 COVID-19 vaccine. Regarding the study as a whole: Just a handful of people given AZD1222 tested seropositive at baseline. Elevations in Spike-specific TCR breadth and depth followed administration of two AZD1222 doses. As reported, nearly half of all spike-specific TCRs target variant regions that are unmutated.

V gave up 3 bases and J gave up 4 bases, with 15 bases separating them. The CDR3 covers 15 residues. Germline V gene sequence: CDR1 KGHSH, CDR2 LQKENI. Second doses were pooled across both intervals (about 4 or about 12 weeks). About this clone itself: As yet, its antigen is unknown.

TCRdb's copy holds only in-frame clones and misses some; the assay was immunoSEQ multiplex PCR. The sample lists 90,000 to 150,000 clones; 75% to 90% were seen once. This receptor was identified in an adult who received the AZD1222 COVID-19 vaccine. The starting material was peripheral blood, obtained 28 days after the second AZD1222 dose. This chain connects TRBV18 to TRBJ1-2; unclear D gene. CDR3 sequence: CASSPVHYGVYGYTF. CDR3 sequence (DNA): TGTGCCAGCTCACCCGTGCACTACGGGGTCTATGGCTACACCTTC.